Each of the 15 T cell receptor beta chains below was sequenced from the same sample in a study of regulatory T cells in long-lasting Graves disease. Arm-PCR of CDR3 regions and iRepertoire HTBI primers were used to build TCR beta libraries. TCRdb reanalysed the multiplex PCR reads using MiXCR and keeps one entry per CDR3 protein. This table holds hundreds of thousands of distinct CDR3 sequences, about 30% found once. Specified time point: persistent/refractory GD, antithyroid drugs over 5 years with positive TRAb. Scientists built the TCR library using RNA that was extracted from PBMCs. This sample comprised peripheral blood mononuclear cells (PBMCs), obtained when the disease was refractory, from a patient treated with antithyroid drugs. The receptor source for this set is a female donor with Graves disease.

This rearrangement joins TRBV29-1 to TRBJ1-1; 11 bases are shared with TRBD1. The trim removed 3 bases at V and 10 bases at J, leaving 7 bases unmatched. Germline V gene sequence: CDR1 SQVTM, CDR2 ANQGSEA. This CDR3 is built from 13 residues. CDR3 DNA: TGCAGCGTTGAGGGACAGGGGGTTATGGGAGCTTTCTTT. Its translation is CSVEGQGVMGAFF.

As regards this clonotype: This could be a read error, since a much larger clone is one nucleotide away. The chain carries TRBV2 and TRBJ1-5, with D hard to call. Germline V gene lookup returns CDR1 SNHLY and CDR2 FYNNEI. This CDR3 has 17 residues. V lost 3 bases to trimming and J lost 3 bases, with 18 bases between them. The DNA for the CDR3 is TGTGCCAGCAGTGAGTGGCGGCGACATGAGTTCAATCAGCCCCAGCATTTT. Its protein is CASSEWRRHEFNQPQHF. Using reference TRBV2 and TRBJ1-5 for the parts outside the CDR3, the full variable domain is EPEVTQTPSHQVTQMGQEVILRCVPISNHLYFYWYRQILGQKVEFLVSFYNNEISEKSEIFDDQFSVERPDGSNFTLKIRSTKLEDSAMYFCASSEWRRHEFNQPQHFGDGTRLSIL.

This clonotype was detected a few times. The chain couples TRBV20-1 to TRBJ1-6; TRBD1 might be the D (6 bases). The germline V and J ends were trimmed by 2 bases and 9 bases, with 14 bases remaining between them. The CDR3 loop spans 14 amino acids. Germline V gene data show CDR1 as DFQATT and CDR2 as SNEGSKA (reference sequence). The DNA of the CDR3 is TGCAGTGCTAGAATATCAGGGGAAGGTTCACCCCTCCACTTT. Translated: CSARISGEGSPLHF.

This clonotype has a count of ten or more. The V and J genes are TRBV10-3 and TRBJ1-2; no firm D call. Germline lookup yields CDR1 ENHRY and CDR2 SYGVKD. The CDR3 is 14 amino acids. The ends were cut back, 4 bases at V and 0 bases at J, with 9 bases in the middle. The CDR3 protein is CAISADGTNYGYTF. CDR3 DNA sequence: TGTGCCATCAGTGCGGACGGCACTAACTATGGCTACACCTTC.

This clonotype was seen a handful of times. The chain uses TRBV7-9 and TRBJ2-7; TRBD2 is a possible D gene (5 bases). V lost 8 bases, J lost 6 bases, and 20 bases lay in between. CDR3 length: 14 residues. CDR1 is SEHNR and CDR2 is FQNEAQ in the germline V gene (reference sequence). CDR3 loop: CASSPEGSLGEQYF. CDR3 DNA sequence: TGTGCCAGCTCTCCTGAGGGCAGTTTGGGCGAGCAGTACTTC.

The rearrangement links TRBV7-8 to TRBJ1-5, with 9 bases lining up with TRBD1. The length of the CDR3 is 14 residues. CDR1 is SGHVS and CDR2 is FQNEAQ in the germline V gene. With V trimmed by 5 bases and J by 3 bases, 2 bases remained unmatched. CDR3 sequence (DNA): TGTGCCAGCAGCGGGGACAGGGTCAATCAGCCCCAGCATTTT. It encodes CASSGDRVNQPQHF.

This clonotype was seen a few times. The CDR3 loop reads CASSGTSATRYTF. CDR3 coding DNA: TGTGCCAGCAGTGGGACATCCGCCACGCGCTACACCTTC. V gene TRBV27 combines with J gene TRBJ1-2; D is possibly TRBD1 (6 bases). Trimming took 5 bases from V and 9 from J, leaving 16 bases between them. The CDR3 is 13 residues long. Germline CDR1 MNHEY, CDR2 SMNVEV (reference sequence).

This clonotype was seen ten or more times. This chain connects TRBV11-2 to TRBJ2-5, with D unresolved. V was cut by 2 bases and J by 0 bases, with 10 bases left in between. From germline, CDR1 is SGHAT and CDR2 FQNNGV. The CDR3 has 15 residues. CDR3 DNA: TGTGCCAGCAGCTTAAGGTGGACGGACCAAGAGACCCAGTACTTC. It specifies CASSLRWTDQETQYF.

This clonotype was detected a few times. The gene calls are TRBV20-1 and TRBJ1-4; 11 bases map to TRBD1. V trimming: 2 bases; J trimming: 8 bases; junction bases outside the gene matches: 7. CDR3 length: 15 residues. Germline CDR1 is DFQATT and CDR2 is SNEGSKA (reference sequence). CDR3 DNA: TGCAGTGCTAGACAGGACAGGGGGCGCTGGGAAAAACTGTTTTTT. As protein: CSARQDRGRWEKLFF.

The V gene is TRBV20-1, the J gene TRBJ2-7; D uncertain. This CDR3 has 14 amino acids. The germline gives CDR1 DFQATT, CDR2 SNEGSKA (reference sequence). Between the trimmed V and J ends, which lost 0 bases and 6 bases, there was a span of 15 bases. CDR3 sequence (DNA): TGCAGTGCTAGAGATCCGGGTGTGGGTGCCGAGCAGTACTTC. Amino acids: CSARDPGVGAEQYF.

The rearrangement uses TRBV19 and TRBJ2-2; 13 bases align to TRBD2. Germline CDR1 reads LNHDA; CDR2 reads SQIVND (reference sequence). The length of the CDR3 is 15 residues. V gave up 8 bases and J gave up 5 bases; unmatched junction bases: 5. CDR3 coding DNA: TGTGCCAGTCGGACTAGCGGGAGACGTACCGGGGAGCTGTTTTTT. This translates into CASRTSGRRTGELFF.

This chain links TRBV7-9 with TRBJ1-2; 7 bases are shared with TRBD1. The CDR3 contains 13 residues. V lost 5 bases and J lost 8; bases outside the gene matches: 8. Germline V gene lookup returns CDR1 SEHNR and CDR2 FQNEAQ (reference sequence). The DNA of the CDR3 is TGTGCCAGCAGCACCGACAGGGCGTCCGGCTACACCTTC. Translating gives CASSTDRASGYTF.

The chain combines TRBV11-3 with TRBJ2-2; D may be TRBD1 (5 bases). Germline CDR1 is SGHNT and CDR2 is YENEEA. The CDR3 totals 17 residues. V shed 1 base and J shed 3 bases, with 15 bases lying between them. The CDR3 DNA sequence: TGTGCCAGCAGCTTAGTAGAGTGGGGCAGGGACACCGGGGAGCTGTTTTTT. It specifies CASSLVEWGRDTGELFF. Looking up the rest from reference TRBV11-3 and TRBJ2-2 gives the full variable domain: EAGVVQSPRYKIIEKKQPVAFWCNPISGHNTLYWYLQNLGQGPELLIRYENEEAVDDSQLPKDRFSAERLKGVDSTLKIQPAELGDSAVYLCASSLVEWGRDTGELFFGEGSRLTVL.

This clonotype was observed many times. The gene calls are TRBV2 and TRBJ2-7; weak D call: TRBD1 (5 bases). The CDR3 covers 14 residues. CDR1 SNHLY and CDR2 FYNNEI come from the germline V gene. The V end was cut by 6 bases, the J end by 0 bases, with 12 bases between. This CDR3 is CASSLGPSSYEQYF. The CDR3 DNA is TGTGCCAGCAGCTTGGGGCCGAGCTCCTACGAGCAGTACTTC.

Details on this clonotype: Being one base from a much bigger clone, this may be a read error. V and J are TRBV15 and TRBJ1-1, with D possibly being TRBD1 (6 bases). This CDR3 has 18 amino acids. Germline V lookup: CDR1 LNHNV, CDR2 YYDKDF (reference sequence). The CDR3: CATSRPLTTGFLNTEASF. The CDR3, as DNA: TGTGCCACCAGCAGACCCCTTACTACAGGGTTTCTGAACACTGAAGCTTCCTTT.